Shown below are 28 T cell receptor beta chains from a single sample sequenced in a study of blood T cell repertoires in COVID-19. TCRdb's copy holds only in-frame clones and misses some; the assay was immunoSEQ multiplex PCR. The sample yields 170,000 or so clones, around nine tenths seen once. The sequenced sample consisted of peripheral blood. Receptor source: a woman aged 70-85 years with COVID-19, enrolled during active disease.

The V and J genes are TRBV14 and TRBJ2-5; 9 bases fit TRBD1. The CDR3 spans 15 residues. With V trimmed by 1 base and J by 5 bases, 5 bases remained unmatched. CDR1 and CDR2 from the germline V gene are SGHDN and FVKESK. CDR3 protein: CASSQGGTGRETQYF. The CDR3, as DNA: TGTGCCAGCAGCCAAGGTGGGACAGGGCGGGAGACCCAGTACTTC.

The chain is built from TRBV24-1 and TRBJ2-1, with TRBD1 matching over 9 bases. The CDR3 runs to 13 residues. V dropped 7 bases and J dropped 4; count of bases not matched to a gene: 1. Looked up from germline, CDR1 is KGHDR and CDR2 is SFDVKD. CDR3 coding DNA: TGTGCCACCAGGGGGACAGGGTACAATGAGCAGTTCTTC. Translating it yields CATRGTGYNEQFF.

The chain uses TRBV4-2 and TRBJ1-4; D not resolved. From germline, CDR1 is LGHNA and CDR2 YNFKEQ. The CDR3 spans 13 residues. Trimming removed 0 bases at V and 6 bases at J, with 5 bases between. The CDR3 DNA reads TGTGCCAGCAGCCAAGATACAGATGAAAAACTGTTTTTT. It yields the protein CASSQDTDEKLFF.

The J gene is TRBJ1-1, the V gene TRBV7-9; D is undetermined. Germline assignment: CDR1 SEHNR and CDR2 FQNEAQ (reference sequence). V shed 5 bases and J shed 1 base, with 14 bases lying between them. This CDR3 region has 15 residues. CDR3 DNA sequence: TGTGCCAGCAGCCCGTCCGGGGAGTGGAACACTGAAGCTTTCTTT. It is translated as CASSPSGEWNTEAFF.

The rearrangement uses TRBV6-2 or TRBV6-3 and TRBJ2-7, with TRBD2 as a possible D gene (7 bases). The CDR3 sequence is 19 residues long. Trimming pared 5 bases from V and 5 bases from J, leaving 31 bases between. CDR1 MNHEY and CDR2 SVGEGT come from the germline V gene. CDR3 region: CASSPLMGEGGGPVHEQYF. In DNA, the CDR3 is TGTGCCAGCAGTCCCCTCATGGGCGAGGGGGGAGGGCCTGTCCACGAGCAGTACTTC.

The chain combines TRBV9 with TRBJ2-2; D perhaps matches TRBD2 (5 bases). Germline values: CDR1 SGDLS, CDR2 YYNGEE. V dropped 3 bases and J dropped 4 bases, with 16 bases sitting between them. The CDR3 sequence is 16 residues long. CDR3 in amino acids: CASSGLLSTGTGELFF. The CDR3 nucleotides read TGTGCCAGCAGCGGACTACTTTCCACGGGCACCGGGGAGCTGTTTTTT.

Of note for this clone: One junction end disagrees with the germline gene, perhaps due to a read error. This chain connects TRBV6-5 to TRBJ1-5; the match to TRBD1 covers 7 bases. The germline CDR1 and CDR2 sequences are MNHEY and SVGAGI. This CDR3 spans 15 amino acids. CDR3 loop: CASSNNRGSNRPQHF. As DNA, the CDR3 is TGTGCCAGCAGTAATAACAGGGGTAGCAATCGGCCCCAGCATTTT.

This sequence joins TRBV15 and TRBJ1-1; possibly TRBD1 for D (6 bases). The CDR3 totals 14 residues. CDR1 LNHNV and CDR2 YYDKDF come from the germline V gene (reference sequence). V was pared by 0 bases and J by 7 bases, with 12 bases between. The chain's CDR3 is CATSRDRSQGEAFF. CDR3 in DNA: TGTGCCACCAGCAGAGATCGGTCACAGGGTGAAGCTTTCTTT.

The gene calls are TRBV28 and TRBJ1-3; 7 nucleotides line up with TRBD1. This CDR3 has 13 residues. The J segment lost 4 bases and the V segment lost 6 bases, leaving 3 bases of the junction unmatched. Per germline, CDR1 MDHEN and CDR2 SYDVKM. CDR3 bases: TGTGCCAGCAGACAGGGGCGAGGAAACACCATATATTTT. Translation gives CASRQGRGNTIYF.

This clone has only a few counts. The rearrangement uses TRBV11-2 and TRBJ2-1; TRBD2 might be the D (6 bases). This CDR3 is 17 amino acids long. Germline CDR1 SGHAT, CDR2 FQNNGV. The ends were cut back, 8 bases at V and 9 bases at J, with 29 bases in the middle. CDR3 residues: CASGTGLNTGHGSEQFF. CDR3 bases: TGTGCCAGCGGGACCGGACTAAACACCGGCCACGGGAGTGAGCAGTTCTTC.

The chain couples TRBV5-1 to TRBJ1-4; 7 nucleotides agree with TRBD1. The trim removed 4 bases at V and 8 bases at J, leaving 11 bases unmatched. The germline V gene has CDR1 SGHRS and CDR2 YFSETQ. The CDR3 extends over 15 amino acids. CDR3 protein: CASSLQTGLGEKLFF. For the CDR3, the DNA is TGCGCCAGCAGCCTACAGACAGGGCTGGGGGAAAAACTGTTTTTT.

The chain recombines TRBV18 with TRBJ1-1; TRBD1 is a possible D gene (6 bases). V lost 3 bases and J lost 0, with 14 bases in between. There are 16 residues in the CDR3. Germline-derived CDR1 and CDR2 are KGHSH and LQKENI. CDR3 region: CASSPGSGAVNTEAFF. The DNA for the CDR3 is TGTGCCAGCTCACCGGGGTCAGGGGCCGTGAACACTGAAGCTTTCTTT.

The chain couples TRBV20-1 to TRBJ1-2; the match to TRBD1 covers 7 bases. In germline, CDR1 is DFQATT, CDR2 SNEGSKA (reference sequence). Trimming removed 3 bases from V and 2 bases from J; junction bases left unmatched: 9. The CDR3 loop spans 15 amino acids. The CDR3 region has the DNA TGCAGTGCTAGTGATTGGGGGACAGCGAACTATGGCTACACCTTC. It specifies CSASDWGTANYGYTF.

This chain links TRBV6-5 with TRBJ2-7; D uncertain. Trimming pared 4 bases from V and 4 bases from J, leaving 5 bases between. Germline values: CDR1 MNHEY, CDR2 SVGAGI. The CDR3 totals 11 residues. The CDR3 DNA sequence: TGTGCCAGCAGTTCCCGGTACGAGCAGTACTTC. It specifies CASSSRYEQYF.

The gene calls are TRBV20-1 and TRBJ2-1; possible D gene TRBD2, 6 bases. The germline V gene encodes CDR1 DFQATT and CDR2 SNEGSKA (reference sequence). This CDR3 has 15 residues. With 3 bases removed from V and 4 bases from J, the gap between germline ends came to 16 bases. As DNA, the CDR3 is TGCAGTGCTAGTTCCCCCGGGAGTGTTTACAATGAGCAGTTCTTC. Encoded protein: CSASSPGSVYNEQFF.

The rearrangement joins TRBV19 to TRBJ2-5; 7 bases match TRBD1. V was clipped by 4 bases and J by 3 bases; unmatched bases: 5. Germline V gives CDR1 LNHDA, CDR2 SQIVND (reference sequence). CDR3 length equals 14 residues. The CDR3 spells CASSTGTAEETQYF. The CDR3 DNA is TGTGCCAGTAGTACCGGGACAGCTGAAGAGACCCAGTACTTC.

This clone was observed a single time. The chain joins TRBV28 to TRBJ2-6, with D uncertain. Deletions cut 5 bases from V and 1 base from J, with 9 bases between. This CDR3 contains 15 residues. Germline V lookup: CDR1 MDHEN, CDR2 SYDVKM. In nucleotides, the CDR3 is TGTGCCAGCAGTATTGGAGATTCTGGGGCCAACGTCCTGACTTTC. This sequence encodes CASSIGDSGANVLTF.

This chain's CDR3 is CASSSSEGRGGSPLHF. The CDR3 DNA reads TGTGCCAGCAGCTCGTCCGAGGGCAGGGGAGGGTCACCCCTCCACTTT. The chain has TRBV11-3 and TRBJ1-6; D may be TRBD1 (6 bases). There are 16 residues in the CDR3. CDR1 SGHNT and CDR2 YENEEA come from the germline V gene. V was trimmed by 4 bases and J by 10 bases, leaving 20 bases between them.

This chain links TRBV28 with TRBJ2-3; D call uncertain. Germline V gene data show CDR1 as MDHEN and CDR2 as SYDVKM. The V gene lost 3 bases and the J gene lost 2 bases, with 15 bases spanning the gap. The CDR3 runs 16 residues. In nucleotides, the CDR3 is TGTGCCAGCAGTTTTAGTAACCCCGCCGCCACAGATACGCAGTATTTT. This codes for CASSFSNPAATDTQYF.

The V gene is TRBV5-8, the J gene TRBJ1-6; D gene ambiguous. CDR3 length equals 15 residues. Germline V gene lookup returns CDR1 SGHTS and CDR2 YDEGEE. V lost 1 base to trimming and J lost 2 bases, with 7 bases between them. This CDR3 reads CASSLRGTYNSPLHF. In nucleotides, the CDR3 is TGTGCCAGCAGCTTGCGGGGAACCTATAATTCACCCCTCCACTTT.

This clone was counted between two and nine times. The J gene is TRBJ1-5, the V gene TRBV30; D is undetermined. CDR3 length: 13 residues. Trimming took 5 bases from V and 2 from J, leaving 10 bases between them. Germline-derived CDR1 and CDR2 are GTSNPN and SVGIG (reference sequence). The CDR3 sequence is CAWDTVGNQPQHF. In DNA form, the CDR3 reads TGTGCCTGGGATACAGTTGGCAATCAGCCCCAGCATTTT.

On this clone: Distinct nucleotide sequences in the sample also encode this CDR3. The chain links TRBV18 to TRBJ1-1; D not certain. V was clipped by 3 bases and J by 1 base, with 6 bases between them. The germline CDR1 and CDR2 sequences are KGHSH and LQKENI. The length of the CDR3 is 13 residues. CDR3 amino acids: CASSPLGNTEAFF. The CDR3 coding sequence is TGTGCCAGCTCACCTCTAGGGAACACTGAAGCTTTCTTT.

J is TRBJ2-7 and V is TRBV7-8; 7 nucleotides match TRBD1. V shed 2 bases and J 0 bases; nucleotides not matched to a gene: 4. The CDR3 spans 15 residues. Per germline, CDR1 SGHVS and CDR2 FQNEAQ. The CDR3 sequence is CASSLRDSASYEQYF. The CDR3 DNA is TGTGCCAGCAGCTTAAGGGACAGTGCCTCCTACGAGCAGTACTTC.

As concerns this clone: A read error may produce the germline difference seen at one junction end. The genes are TRBV9 and TRBJ1-6; no clear D. The V gene's germline CDR1 is SGDLS and CDR2 YYNGEE. CDR3 length: 13 amino acids. The CDR3 spells CASSVAYSSPLHF. The CDR3 nucleotides are TGTGCCAGCAGCGTAGCGTATAGTTCACCCCTCCACTTT.

The chain combines TRBV6-5 with TRBJ2-7, with D unclear. In germline, CDR1 is MNHEY, CDR2 SVGAGI. CDR3 length: 13 residues. The V end was cut by 2 bases, the J end by 3 bases, with 8 bases between. This chain's CDR3 is CASSYEVNYEQYF. In DNA form, the CDR3 reads TGTGCCAGCAGTTACGAGGTTAACTACGAGCAGTACTTC.

The chain employs TRBV20-1 and TRBJ1-1, with no clear D. Germline V gene lookup returns CDR1 DFQATT and CDR2 SNEGSKA (reference sequence). The CDR3 spans 15 residues. V gave up 3 bases and J gave up 5 bases, with 19 bases separating them. CDR3 DNA sequence: TGCAGTGCTAGTTTTCCTCGCGGGAGAGGAACTGAAGCTTTCTTT. The encoded protein is CSASFPRGRGTEAFF.

V gene TRBV30 combines with J gene TRBJ2-7; D is possibly TRBD2 (5 bases). V dropped 4 bases and J dropped 5 bases, with 21 bases sitting between them. Germline CDR1 reads GTSNPN; CDR2 reads SVGIG (reference sequence). The length of the CDR3 is 15 residues. The DNA of the CDR3 is TGTGCCTGGACCAGAGGGTCAATCGGCGTACACGAGCAGTACTTC. It translates to CAWTRGSIGVHEQYF.

In its sample, this clone was seen a few times. The chain combines TRBV19 with TRBJ2-1, with TRBD2 matching over 11 bases. The CDR3 runs 14 residues. V lost 6 bases to trimming and J lost 3 bases; unmatched junction nucleotides: 1. Germline CDR1 LNHDA, CDR2 SQIVND (reference sequence). CDR3 residues: CASRGLADYNEQFF. CDR3 DNA sequence: TGTGCCAGTAGGGGACTAGCGGACTACAATGAGCAGTTCTTC.